The 12 T cell receptor beta chains presented below share a single source sample, sequenced in a study of graft-versus-host responses after intestinal transplantation. Profiling relied on immunoSEQ multiplex PCR, and the TCRdb table lists in-frame clones only, not all of them. This table has tens of thousands of clones, more than 70% appearing once. The antigens for these receptors are not known. This sample comprised unstimulated CD8+ T cells sorted from spleen or lymph node cells, obtained before intestinal transplant. The receptor set was obtained from a human donor who received an intestinal transplant.

The rearrangement joins TRBV29-1 to TRBJ1-2; 9 bases fit TRBD1. Germline-derived CDR1 and CDR2 are SQVTM and ANQGSEA. J was trimmed by 3 bases and V by 4 bases; bases with no gene match: 6. This CDR3 has 14 residues. CDR3 amino acids: CSVVGTGPDYGYTF. The CDR3, as DNA: TGCAGCGTTGTAGGGACAGGGCCCGACTATGGCTACACCTTC.

The chain uses TRBV9 and TRBJ2-1; the D gene is possibly TRBD2 (5 bases). The CDR3 sequence is 13 residues long. CDR1 and CDR2 from the germline V gene are SGDLS and YYNGEE. Trimming removed 2 bases from V and 9 bases from J, with 12 bases in between. CDR3 DNA: TGTGCCAGCAGCGTGGGAGATACCCTTGAGCAGTTCTTC. Its protein is CASSVGDTLEQFF.

The chain has TRBV7-6 and TRBJ2-7; 7 nucleotides match TRBD1. CDR1 is SGHVS and CDR2 is FNYEAQ in the germline V gene. The junction had 6 bases not matched to a gene; V was cut back by 3 bases and J by 1 base. The CDR3 sequence is 15 residues long. CDR3 loop: CASSFYPGGSYEQYF. The CDR3 nucleotides read TGTGCCAGCAGCTTTTACCCAGGGGGTTCCTACGAGCAGTACTTC.

The chain links TRBV13 to TRBJ2-7; the match to TRBD1 covers 10 bases. CDR3 length: 16 residues. CDR1 is PRHDT, CDR2 FYEKMQ, per germline (reference sequence). J was trimmed by 2 bases and V by 6 bases; bases with no gene match: 10. The CDR3 spells CASRPGPGTGAYEQYF. The CDR3 region has the DNA TGTGCCAGCAGACCAGGACCCGGGACAGGGGCCTACGAGCAGTACTTC. The variable domain in full, with the rest retrieved from reference TRBV13 and TRBJ2-7, is AAGVIQSPRHLIKEKRETATLKCYPIPRHDTVYWYQQGPGQDPQFLISFYEKMQSDKGSIPDRFSAQQFSDYHSELNMSSLELGDSALYFCASRPGPGTGAYEQYFGPGTRLTVT.

This chain links TRBV28 with TRBJ1-5; TRBD1 aligns across 9 bases. Germline trimming cut 2 bases from V and 4 bases from J; bases unmatched to any gene: 12. This CDR3 has 18 amino acids. CDR1 MDHEN and CDR2 SYDVKM come from the germline V gene. CDR3 in DNA: TGTGCCAGCAGTTTAGTACCGGGACAGGGAACTATTAATCAGCCCCAGCATTTT. Translating it yields CASSLVPGQGTINQPQHF.

This rearrangement joins TRBV6-5 to TRBJ1-1; 7 nucleotides match TRBD1. The CDR3 runs 13 residues. Germline loops: CDR1 MNHEY, CDR2 SVGAGI. With V trimmed by 2 bases and J by 6 bases, 3 bases remained unmatched. The CDR3 coding sequence is TGTGCCAGCAGTTACCTCGGACAGGCTGAAGCTTTCTTT. Its translation is CASSYLGQAEAFF.

The rearrangement links TRBV6-1 to TRBJ2-7; D is perhaps TRBD1 (6 bases). The CDR3 loop spans 15 amino acids. V lost 1 base, J lost 3 bases, and 13 bases lay in between. Germline V CDR1 and CDR2: MNHNS, SASEGT. The chain's CDR3 is CASSEGGLRGYEQYF. CDR3 nucleotide sequence: TGTGCCAGCAGTGAAGGGGGGCTCAGGGGCTACGAGCAGTACTTC.

The chain recombines TRBV28 with TRBJ2-1; the D gene is possibly TRBD1 (6 bases). Germline assignment: CDR1 MDHEN and CDR2 SYDVKM. The CDR3 length is 17 residues. V was cut by 3 bases and J by 8 bases, with 23 bases left in between. CDR3 sequence: CASSFPWAGDLIDEQFF. The CDR3 DNA reads as TGTGCCAGCAGTTTTCCTTGGGCAGGGGATTTGATCGATGAGCAGTTCTTC. The variable domain in full, completed from reference TRBV28 and TRBJ2-1, reads DVKVTQSSRYLVKRTGEKVFLECVQDMDHENMFWYRQDPGLGLRLIYFSYDVKMKEKGDIPEGYSVSREKKERFSLILESASTNQTSMYLCASSFPWAGDLIDEQFFGPGTRLTVL.

V is TRBV6-5 and J is TRBJ2-7, with 10 bases identical to TRBD1. Germline V gene data show CDR1 as MNHEY and CDR2 as SVGAGI. This CDR3 region has 14 residues. Trimming cost V 0 bases and J 6 bases; bases outside gene matches: 2. CDR3 in DNA: TGTGCCAGCAGTTACTCCGGGACAGGGGCCGAGCAGTACTTC. It translates to CASSYSGTGAEQYF.

The chain recombines TRBV5-6 with TRBJ1-1, with a possible D match to TRBD1 (6 bases). The germline V gene has CDR1 SGHDT and CDR2 YYEEEE. This CDR3 spans 15 amino acids. The V end was cut by 6 bases, the J end by 5 bases, with 20 bases between. Here the CDR3 reads CASTLPRGRGTEAFF. The CDR3, as DNA: TGTGCCAGCACCCTCCCCCGGGGGCGGGGGACTGAAGCTTTCTTT.

This clone was detected once. V usage is TRBV5-6 and J usage is TRBJ2-2; the match to TRBD1 covers 10 bases. J gave up 4 bases and V 4 bases, and 4 bases lay outside the gene matches. Germline V gene data show CDR1 as SGHDT and CDR2 as YYEEEE. The CDR3 extends over 15 amino acids. CDR3 in DNA: TGTGCCAGCAGCGGCGACAGGGGGCTCACCGGGGAGCTGTTTTTT. This sequence encodes CASSGDRGLTGELFF.

V usage is TRBV19 and J usage is TRBJ1-1, with D perhaps matching TRBD1 (6 bases). The CDR3 spans 14 residues. The V and J ends lost 3 bases and 4 bases respectively, with 12 bases between them. The V gene's germline CDR1 is LNHDA and CDR2 SQIVND (reference sequence). The CDR3 reads CASSIGQWPTEAFF. CDR3 nucleotides: TGTGCCAGTAGTATCGGACAGTGGCCCACTGAAGCTTTCTTT.